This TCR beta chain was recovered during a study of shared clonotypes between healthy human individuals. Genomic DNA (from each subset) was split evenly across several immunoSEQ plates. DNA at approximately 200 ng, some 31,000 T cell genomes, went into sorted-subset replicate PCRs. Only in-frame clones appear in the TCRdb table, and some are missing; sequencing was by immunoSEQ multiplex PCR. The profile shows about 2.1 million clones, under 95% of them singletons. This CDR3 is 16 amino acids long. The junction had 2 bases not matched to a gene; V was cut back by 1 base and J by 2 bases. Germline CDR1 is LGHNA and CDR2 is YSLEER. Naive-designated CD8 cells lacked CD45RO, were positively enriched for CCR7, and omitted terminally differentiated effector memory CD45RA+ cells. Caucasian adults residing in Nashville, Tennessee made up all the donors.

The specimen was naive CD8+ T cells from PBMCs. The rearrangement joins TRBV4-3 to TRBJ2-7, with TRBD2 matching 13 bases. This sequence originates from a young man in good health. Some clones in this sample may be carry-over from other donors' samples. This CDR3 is CASSQGLAGGTYEQYF. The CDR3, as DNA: TGCGCCAGCAGCCAAGGACTAGCGGGAGGTACCTACGAGCAGTACTTC.